Presented here are 16 T cell receptor beta chains from one specimen sequenced in a study of T cell responses to AZD1222 COVID-19 vaccine. TCRdb's table, derived via immunoSEQ multiplex PCR, lists solely in-frame clones and lacks some. The table includes approximately 130,000 clones, 86% detected once. Sequenced material: peripheral blood, taken 28 days after the second AZD1222 dose. All receptors come from an adult who received the AZD1222 COVID-19 vaccine.

This chain links TRBV14 with TRBJ2-2; the match to TRBD1 covers 7 bases. CDR3 size: 16 residues. The trim removed 4 bases at V and 0 bases at J, leaving 5 bases unmatched. Germline assignment: CDR1 SGHDN and CDR2 FVKESK. CDR3 region: CASSRRGTANTGELFF. The CDR3 coding sequence is TGTGCCAGCAGCCGAAGAGGGACAGCGAACACCGGGGAGCTGTTTTTT.

This sequence joins TRBV2 and TRBJ1-1, with no clear D. Germline assignment: CDR1 SNHLY and CDR2 FYNNEI. The CDR3 has 15 amino acids. The V end was cut by 3 bases, the J end by 3 bases, with 14 bases between. The CDR3 DNA is TGTGCCAGCAGTGAGATGGCAGGTGGCCACACTGAAGCTTTCTTT. Translating it yields CASSEMAGGHTEAFF.

V and J are TRBV4-2 and TRBJ2-7; no definite D call. CDR1 LGHNA and CDR2 YNFKEQ come from the germline V gene. V lost 0 bases and J 3 bases, leaving 15 bases between the germline ends. The CDR3 consists of 16 residues. CDR3 amino acids: CASSQDSTRTFYEQYF. The DNA for the CDR3 is TGTGCCAGCAGCCAAGACAGTACCCGGACGTTCTACGAGCAGTACTTC.

This chain connects TRBV28 to TRBJ1-2; 11 bases are a match to TRBD1. The CDR3 runs 17 residues. J lost 2 bases, V lost 4 bases, and 9 bases had no gene match. CDR1 and CDR2 from the germline V gene are MDHEN and SYDVKM. The CDR3 is CASSSSGTGGLNYGYTF. The CDR3 DNA reads as TGTGCCAGCAGTTCATCCGGGACAGGGGGACTCAACTATGGCTACACCTTC.

The chain carries TRBV10-1 and TRBJ2-5; D uncertain. The CDR3 contains 14 residues. V was shortened by 0 bases and J by 4 bases, with 9 bases between the two germline ends. In germline, CDR1 is WNHNN, CDR2 SYGVQD (reference sequence). Written as DNA, the CDR3 is TGCGCCAGCAGTGAGTCGGGCGGTAGAGAGACCCAGTACTTC. It is translated as CASSESGGRETQYF.

The chain recombines TRBV18 with TRBJ2-5, with a possible D match to TRBD1 (5 bases). CDR1 is KGHSH and CDR2 is LQKENI in the germline V gene. Trimming stripped 1 base from V and 6 bases from J, with 18 bases between. The CDR3 is 16 residues long. The CDR3 here is CASSPLARDGKKTQYF. CDR3 in DNA: TGTGCCAGCTCACCACTAGCCAGGGATGGTAAAAAGACCCAGTACTTC.

This chain joins TRBV5-6 and TRBJ2-5; unclear D gene. Germline CDR1 and CDR2: SGHDT and YYEEEE. The CDR3 is 11 residues long. Trimming shortened V by 0 bases and J by 5 bases, and 2 bases separated the two germline ends. As DNA, the CDR3 is TGTGCCAGCAGCTTGGCGGAGACCCAGTACTTC. Encoded protein: CASSLAETQYF.

As concerns this clone: The same CDR3 can be traced to other DNA sequences in this sample. The gene calls are TRBV12-3 or TRBV12-4 and TRBJ1-5; no firm D call. V was pared by 5 bases and J by 5 bases, with 10 bases between. The CDR3 extends over 13 amino acids. The CDR3, as DNA: TGTGCCAGCAGTCTAACCGGGGATCAGCCCCAGCATTTT. This translates into CASSLTGDQPQHF.

V gene TRBV9 combines with J gene TRBJ2-2; D gene uncertain. V dropped 7 bases and J dropped 2 bases, with 3 bases sitting between them. This CDR3 has 11 amino acids. The germline V gene encodes CDR1 SGDLS and CDR2 YYNGEE. The CDR3 sequence: CASSNTGELFF. DNA for the CDR3: TGTGCCAGCTCTAACACCGGGGAGCTGTTTTTT. The variable domain in full, completed from reference TRBV9 and TRBJ2-2, reads DSGVTQTPKHLITATGQRVTLRCSPRSGDLSVYWYQQSLDQGLQFLIQYYNGEERAKGNILERFSAQQFPDLHSELNLSSLELGDSALYFCASSNTGELFFGEGSRLTVL.

The V call is TRBV5-4, the J call TRBJ1-2; D is possibly TRBD1 (5 bases). Trimming shortened V by 0 bases and J by 4 bases, and 10 bases separated the two germline ends. CDR3 length: 14 residues. Germline V gene lookup returns CDR1 SGHNT and CDR2 YYREEE (reference sequence). The CDR3 reads CASSLDGGGYGYTF. The CDR3 DNA is TGTGCCAGCAGCTTGGATGGGGGGGGCTATGGCTACACCTTC. Full variable domain (missing parts from reference TRBV5-4 and TRBJ1-2): ETGVTQSPTHLIKTRGQQVTLRCSSQSGHNTVSWYQQALGQGPQFIFQYYREEENGRGNFPPRFSGLQFPNYSSELNVNALELDDSALYLCASSLDGGGYGYTFGSGTRLTVV.

The chain joins TRBV18 to TRBJ2-3; D is unresolved. The ends were cut back, 1 base at V and 3 bases at J, with 8 bases in the middle. The CDR3 has 14 amino acids. Germline CDR1 reads KGHSH; CDR2 reads LQKENI. The CDR3 nucleotides are TGTGCCAGCTCACCACGTACGGCGACAGATACGCAGTATTTT. It is translated as CASSPRTATDTQYF.

This clone was counted once. V gene TRBV29-1 combines with J gene TRBJ2-7; D is unresolved. V lost 2 bases to trimming and J lost 2 bases, with 16 bases between them. CDR3 length equals 15 residues. CDR1 and CDR2 (germline): SQVTM, ANQGSEA. The CDR3: CSVERLVALPYEQYF. The CDR3, as DNA: TGCAGCGTTGAAAGACTGGTTGCTTTGCCCTACGAGCAGTACTTC.

The V and J genes are TRBV3-1 (or the pseudogene TRBV3-2) and TRBJ2-2; the match to TRBD1 covers 8 bases. This CDR3 is 17 amino acids long. The germline V gene has CDR1 LGHDT and CDR2 YNNKEL (reference sequence). The ends lost 0 bases at V and 5 bases at J; junction bases unmatched: 8. CDR3 amino acids: CASSQDTGGRRTGELFF. CDR3 sequence (DNA): TGTGCCAGCAGCCAAGATACAGGGGGGCGAAGGACCGGGGAGCTGTTTTTT.

The chain combines TRBV5-1 with TRBJ2-3; TRBD2 agrees at 9 bases. Germline V lookup: CDR1 SGHRS, CDR2 YFSETQ. The CDR3 has 15 amino acids. V dropped 4 bases and J dropped 4; count of bases not matched to a gene: 7. CDR3 DNA: TGCGCCAGCAGCCGTGGGGGACTAGCTCCAGATACGCAGTATTTT. Its translation: CASSRGGLAPDTQYF. The variable domain in full, completed from reference TRBV5-1 and TRBJ2-3, reads KAGVTQTPRYLIKTRGQQVTLSCSPISGHRSVSWYQQTPGQGLQFLFEYFSETQRNKGNFPGRFSGRQFSNSRSEMNVSTLELGDSALYLCASSRGGLAPDTQYFGPGTRLTVL.

This rearrangement joins TRBV11-1 to TRBJ2-5; D may match TRBD1 or TRBD2 (5 bases each). V was trimmed by 5 bases and J by 0 bases, leaving 10 bases between them. CDR1 is SGHAT, CDR2 FQDESV, per germline (reference sequence). The CDR3 sequence is 14 residues long. CDR3: CASSPGTYQETQYF. CDR3 in DNA: TGTGCCAGCAGCCCCGGGACGTACCAAGAGACCCAGTACTTC.

This clone has only a few counts. The chain uses TRBV5-5 and TRBJ1-1; D is unclear. The germline gives CDR1 SGHKS, CDR2 YYEKEE (reference sequence). The CDR3 spans 14 residues. The ends were cut back, 4 bases at V and 2 bases at J, with 12 bases in the middle. The CDR3 DNA reads TGTGCCAGCAGCGTTGTCATTGCCAACACTGAAGCTTTCTTT. Translating it yields CASSVVIANTEAFF.